These 7 T cell receptor beta chains came from one sample sequenced in a study of long-term antiretroviral therapy in people with HIV. Version v3.0 of the immunoSEQ assay was performed at survey level. TCRdb keeps only in-frame clones here, not all; method: immunoSEQ multiplex PCR. This sample has 25,000 to 35,000 clones, with approximately 97% found just once. The starting material was unsorted PBMCs, obtained 6.9 years after starting antiretroviral therapy. The receptor source for this set is a man aged 25 to 40 with HIV.

The chain is built from TRBV4-3 and TRBJ1-5; D gene unclear. The CDR3 length is 15 residues. From germline, CDR1 is LGHNA and CDR2 YSLEER. Trimming removed 0 bases from V and 6 bases from J, with 12 bases in between. The CDR3 nucleotides read TGCGCCAGCAGCCAAGAACCCCTTTCGGGTCAGCCCCAGCATTTT. Translated: CASSQEPLSGQPQHF.

The chain has TRBV5-1 and TRBJ2-2; 11 bases line up with TRBD1. Germline V CDR1 and CDR2: SGHRS, YFSETQ. With 4 bases clipped from V and 6 bases from J, the junction kept 8 bases outside the gene matches. This CDR3 has 16 residues. The CDR3 nucleotides read TGCGCCAGCAGCCCCCGGGACAGGGGGGAAGCCGGGGAGCTGTTTTTT. As protein: CASSPRDRGEAGELFF.

The chain couples TRBV5-1 to TRBJ1-1, with a possible D match to TRBD1 (6 bases). This CDR3 has 15 residues. Germline values: CDR1 SGHRS, CDR2 YFSETQ. The ends were cut back, 4 bases at V and 0 bases at J, with 13 bases in the middle. This chain's CDR3 is CASSRTGSLNTEAFF. The CDR3 nucleotides read TGCGCCAGCAGCAGAACAGGGTCTTTGAACACTGAAGCTTTCTTT.

The genes are TRBV7-8 and TRBJ2-3; D unclear. The CDR3 length is 16 residues. V lost 1 base, J lost 8 bases, and 19 bases lay in between. Germline CDR1 is SGHVS and CDR2 is FQNEAQ. CDR3 bases: TGTGCCAGCAGCTTAGACGCTAGTAGGGTCTTGGGTACGCAGTATTTT. Translating it yields CASSLDASRVLGTQYF. Based on the CDR3 plus reference TRBV7-8 and TRBJ2-3, the full variable domain is GAGVSQSPRYKVAKRGQDVALRCDPISGHVSLFWYQQALGQGPEFLTYFQNEAQLDKSGLPSDRFFAERPEGSVSTLKIQRTQQEDSAVYLCASSLDASRVLGTQYFGPGTRLTVL.

This clone was found once. The J gene is TRBJ2-7, the V gene TRBV2; 12 bases agree with TRBD1. CDR3 length: 15 residues. Trimming removed 4 bases from V and 7 bases from J; junction bases left unmatched: 8. Germline V gene lookup returns CDR1 SNHLY and CDR2 FYNNEI. CDR3 residues: CASSAMGQGASEQYF. In DNA form, the CDR3 reads TGTGCCAGCAGTGCTATGGGACAGGGGGCATCTGAGCAGTACTTC.

The rearrangement uses TRBV23-1 and TRBJ2-1; D is unclear. TRBV23-1 is marked as an open reading frame, function uncertain. V dropped 8 bases and J dropped 3 bases, with 8 bases sitting between them. The CDR3 totals 12 residues. The DNA of the CDR3 is TGCGCCAGCCGCGTCTTCTACAATGAGCAGTTCTTC. It is translated as CASRVFYNEQFF.

The table lists this clone with a count of one. The genes are TRBV5-1 and TRBJ1-1; D is perhaps TRBD1 (6 bases). The CDR3 extends over 14 amino acids. Trimming took off 4 bases at V and 5 bases at J, with 15 bases between the two ends. Germline V gives CDR1 SGHRS, CDR2 YFSETQ. The CDR3 loop is CASSPQGRGTEAFF. The CDR3 DNA sequence: TGCGCCAGCAGCCCACAGGGTAGGGGGACTGAAGCTTTCTTT.